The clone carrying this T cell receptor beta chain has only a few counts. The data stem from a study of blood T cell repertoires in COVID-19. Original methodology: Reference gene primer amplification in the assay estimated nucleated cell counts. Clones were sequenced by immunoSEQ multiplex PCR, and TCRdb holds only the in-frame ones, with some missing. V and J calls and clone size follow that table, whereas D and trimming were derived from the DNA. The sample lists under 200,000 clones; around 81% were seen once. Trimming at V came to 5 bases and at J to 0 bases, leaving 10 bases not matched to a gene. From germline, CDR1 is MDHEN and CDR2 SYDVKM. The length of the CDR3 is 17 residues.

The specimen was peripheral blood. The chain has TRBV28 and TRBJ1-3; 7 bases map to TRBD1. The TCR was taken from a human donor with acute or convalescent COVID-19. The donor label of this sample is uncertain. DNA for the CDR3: TGTGCCAGCAGTCTAGGTGGACAGGCTTTCTCTGGAAACACCATATATTTT. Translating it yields CASSLGGQAFSGNTIYF.